Listed below are T cell receptor beta chains from one sample, sequenced in a study of T-cell memory formation after mild COVID-19. TCRdb re-analysed the 5' RACE reads in MiXCR, keeping a single row per CDR3 protein. The data show approximately 240,000 distinct CDR3 sequences, about 17% seen once. The material sequenced was PBMCs or a T cell subset sorted from them (not recorded which). All receptors derive from a man between 18 and 29 years old who had mild COVID-19 (a few samples of this study predate the infection). Cell type and time point are not known. The CDR3 runs from the conserved cysteine through the conserved F or W. D genes are given only for firm matches. Where a row states a size, it is once, few, many or the class of an expanded clone; other rows omit it.

clone_size	d_call	v_call	j_call	cdr3_nt	cdr3_aa
-	TRBD2	TRBV2	TRBJ2-7	TGTGCCAACCAACCGGGGCGGGGGGCGACATACGAGCAGTACTTC	CANQPGRGATYEQYF
few	-	TRBV20-1	TRBJ1-2	TGCAGTGCTAGAGAGATACAGGGTGGCTATGGCTACACCTTC	CSAREIQGGYGYTF
-	TRBD1	TRBV6-5	TRBJ1-6	TGTGCCAGCAGGGGAACAGGGGGTAATTCACCCCTCCACTTT	CASRGTGGNSPLHF
-	-	TRBV7-9	TRBJ1-2	TGTGCCAGCAGCTTAGGTTCCGCGGGGGAATATGGCTACACCTTC	CASSLGSAGEYGYTF
-	-	TRBV15	TRBJ2-1	TGTGCCACCAGCAGAGATCAGGACTCCTACAATGAGCAGTTCTTC	CATSRDQDSYNEQFF
-	TRBD1	TRBV29-1	TRBJ1-2	TGCAGCGTGGGACAGGGGTTTAACTATGGCTACACCTTC	CSVGQGFNYGYTF
few	TRBD1	TRBV18	TRBJ2-2	TGTGCCAGCTCACCGCCCGGGACAGCTCCCACCGGGGAGCTGTTTTTT	CASSPPGTAPTGELFF
-	TRBD1	TRBV9	TRBJ2-3	TGTGCCAGCAGCGTAGCAGTGACAGGGGCGTCGACAGATACGCAGTATTTT	CASSVAVTGASTDTQYF
-	TRBD1	TRBV5-1	TRBJ2-3	TGCGCCAGCAGCCTGCGACAGGGAAGGGGCACAGATACGCAGTATTTT	CASSLRQGRGTDTQYF
-	TRBD2	TRBV2	TRBJ2-5	TGTGCACTCGGGGGGGCCCAGTACTTC	CALGGAQYF
-	-	TRBV5-1	TRBJ1-5	TGCGCCAGCAGCTTGCTGGGTGGTCAGCCCCAGCATTTT	CASSLLGGQPQHF
few	-	TRBV11-2	TRBJ1-4	TGTGCCAGCAGCTTAGGTCGGGAGCGGGGTGATGAAAAACTGTTTTTT	CASSLGRERGDEKLFF
few	TRBD1	TRBV5-1	TRBJ1-2	TGCGCCAGCAGCTTACCGGCAGGGGGACGAGGCTACACCTTC	CASSLPAGGRGYTF
many	-	TRBV6-1	TRBJ1-5	TGTGCCAGCAGTGGCGGCCGCTCGCTTGGGCGGCCCCAGCATTTT	CASSGGRSLGRPQHF
few	-	TRBV19	TRBJ2-4	TGTGCCAGTAGCCGGGACGCCCTAGCCAAAAACATTCAGTACTTC	CASSRDALAKNIQYF
few	-	TRBV18	TRBJ1-2	TGTGCCAGCTCACTCTCTCGACAGGCGGCGGACTATGGCTACACCTTC	CASSLSRQAADYGYTF
few	TRBD1	TRBV19	TRBJ2-1	TGTGCCAGTAGTATCACCGGGACAGGGTTTGAGCAGTTCTTC	CASSITGTGFEQFF
-	-	TRBV4-3	TRBJ2-2	TGCGCCAGCAGCCAAGATCCGGATCGGGTGCAATCCGGGGAGCTGTTTTTT	CASSQDPDRVQSGELFF
few	TRBD2	TRBV12-3/TRBV12-4	TRBJ2-3	TGTGCCAGCAACCCGGGACTAGCAAGACCTCGGGGCACAGATACGCAGTATTTT	CASNPGLARPRGTDTQYF
few	TRBD2	TRBV4-1	TRBJ2-5	TGCGCCAGCAGCGTCCCGGGGGGGCCGAAGACCCAGTACTTC	CASSVPGGPKTQYF
few	-	TRBV7-2	TRBJ2-5	TGTGCCAGCAGCCCCTACCACGAGACCCAGTACTTC	CASSPYHETQYF
-	-	TRBV20-1	TRBJ1-1	TGCAGTGCTAGTGCGCAGGGGAGAATCACTGAAGCTTTCTTT	CSASAQGRITEAFF
-	-	TRBV19	TRBJ1-5	TGTGCCAGTAGCCCCCGCGGGAGGGGCCTCAATCAGCCCCAGCATTTT	CASSPRGRGLNQPQHF
-	-	TRBV11-2	TRBJ1-1	TGTGCCAGCAGCTTATCCAGCGCGAACACTGAAGCTTTCTTT	CASSLSSANTEAFF
-	-	TRBV12-3/TRBV12-4	TRBJ1-5	TGTGCCAGCAGTGCGGGTCTGCATACCAGCAATCAGCCCCAGCATTTT	CASSAGLHTSNQPQHF
-	TRBD1	TRBV7-8	TRBJ1-1	TGTGCCAGCACCCGGGCAGGGGGCTACACTGAAGCTTTCTTT	CASTRAGGYTEAFF
few	-	TRBV20-1	TRBJ1-1	TGCAGTGCTAGTATCCCAGGCTTGGGTGAAGCTTTCTTT	CSASIPGLGEAFF
-	-	TRBV15	TRBJ2-1	TGTGCCACCAGCAAGGGCTCGAACAATGAGCAGTTCTTC	CATSKGSNNEQFF
-	TRBD1	TRBV10-3	TRBJ1-5	TGTGCCATCAGTCAGGACAGGCCCGATCAGCCCCAGCATTTT	CAISQDRPDQPQHF
few	TRBD1	TRBV5-1	TRBJ1-1	TGCGCCAGCAACACAGGGGATGGCACTGAAGCTTTCTTT	CASNTGDGTEAFF
-	-	TRBV7-9	TRBJ2-2	TGTGCCAGCAGACAGACTGGAAACACCGGGGAGCTGTTTTTT	CASRQTGNTGELFF
many	TRBD1	TRBV7-9	TRBJ1-1	TGTGCCAGCAGCTTTCAGGGGGCGGACACTGAAGCTTTCTTT	CASSFQGADTEAFF
-	-	TRBV27	TRBJ1-1	TGTGCCAGCAGTCGCACCTCAGGGGCCGGACAAGCTTTCTTT	CASSRTSGAGQAFF
few	-	TRBV7-2	TRBJ2-7	TGTGCCAGCAGCTTAGTGCCACAAAGCTCCTACGAGCAGTACTTC	CASSLVPQSSYEQYF
-	-	TRBV3-1	TRBJ1-6	TGTGCCAGCAGCCATCAGGACAGTAATTCACCCCTCCACTTT	CASSHQDSNSPLHF
-	-	TRBV9	TRBJ1-2	TGTGCCAGCAGCGTAGCTTACGAGGGGGGCTACACCTTC	CASSVAYEGGYTF
-	-	TRBV20-1	TRBJ2-3	TGCAGTGCTAGCAGCCAGGAAAAATTCACAGATACGCAGTATTTT	CSASSQEKFTDTQYF